This TCR beta chain came from a study of graft-versus-host responses after intestinal transplantation. Study observations and caveats: GvH clones occurred in recipient marrow; some first appeared in ileum or blood. Some patients had graft-donor T cell macrochimerism. In their allografts, the ratios of graft-versus-host to host-versus-graft T cell clones were high.

In the case of this clone: The antigen is unknown.

Germline assignment: CDR1 SGDLS and CDR2 YYNGEE. Losses at the gene ends were 0 bases for V and 5 bases for J; bases not matched to a gene: 1. CDR3 length: 15 residues. The protocol was immunoSEQ multiplex PCR, while the TCRdb copy is restricted to in-frame clones and leaves out a portion. The profile shows fewer than 120,000 clones, around 93% of them singletons. This clonotype was obtained from a human donor who received an intestinal transplant. Sequencing was performed on unstimulated CD8+ T cells sorted from spleen or lymph node cells, taken before intestinal transplant. This sequence joins TRBV9 and TRBJ2-7; 14 bases are shared with TRBD2. The chain's CDR3 is CASSVATSGRDEQYF. The CDR3 DNA is TGTGCCAGCAGCGTAGCGACTAGCGGGAGGGACGAGCAGTACTTC.